The present entry profiles one T cell receptor beta chain with its context. Germline V CDR1 and CDR2: SGHRS, YFSETQ. The CDR3 runs to 13 residues. V shed 4 bases and J shed 4 bases, with 12 bases lying between them. The repertoire was sequenced with immunoSEQ multiplex PCR; TCRdb's copy has only in-frame clones and lacks some. The sample records approximately 190,000 clones, 80% being singletons. This sample is drawn from a study of blood T cell repertoires in COVID-19. Study overall: Sites in the United States, Italy and Spain provided acute and convalescent COVID-19 samples.

The specimen sequenced was peripheral blood. The origin of this receptor is a man between 60 and 70 years old with acute or convalescent COVID-19. This chain connects TRBV5-1 to TRBJ2-7, with D perhaps TRBD2 (5 bases). The CDR3 here is CASSKLGHYEQYF. The DNA for the CDR3 is TGCGCCAGCAGCAAACTAGGGCATTACGAGCAGTACTTC.